This T cell receptor beta chain emerged from a study of cytomegalovirus exposure and HLA in healthy donors. Study-level results: Later on, an analysis tied about 17,000 TCR beta sequences to HLA alleles at 0.05 false discovery rate.

V lost 6 bases and J lost 2; bases outside the gene matches: 5. The CDR3 runs to 14 residues. CDR1 LNHDA and CDR2 SQIVND come from the germline V gene (reference sequence). A multiplex PCR was run with 60 Vbeta primers and 13 Jbeta primers. Produced via immunoSEQ multiplex PCR; TCRdb's table is partial and in-frame only. The sample comprises tens of thousands of clones, 72% of which are singletons, and 9.5% to 13% rests with the top ten. On this clone: Antigen specificity is unknown.

The V and J genes are TRBV19 and TRBJ2-7; TRBD2 matches at 9 bases. The sequencing input was PBMCs. The clonotype comes from a woman aged 40 to 50 in good health and CMV-seropositive. The CDR3 loop reads CASSQAGGPYEQYF. The CDR3 nucleotides read TGTGCCAGTAGCCAAGCGGGGGGCCCCTACGAGCAGTACTTC.